These 7 T cell receptor beta chains share one sample of origin, sequenced in a study of T cells after posttransplantation cyclophosphamide. Methotrexate plus calcineurin inhibitor accompanied controls' myeloablative marrow transplants; sampling was 1 year later. The table came from immunoSEQ multiplex PCR; TCRdb's copy has only in-frame clones and leaves some out. Altogether 9,000 to 15,000 clones are present, 81% being singletons, with the ten largest covering around 3.7%. The sequencing here drew on PBMCs, taken 350 to 400 days after allogeneic stem cell transplant with calcineurin inhibitor and methotrexate. The receptor set was obtained from a male patient aged 30 to 39 who received an allogeneic stem cell transplant from an unrelated donor, was CMV-positive, and had acute GVHD only. Some of the T cells may derive from the graft donor.

The chain couples TRBV2 to TRBJ1-2, with D perhaps TRBD1 (6 bases). The CDR3 covers 16 residues. Germline loops: CDR1 SNHLY, CDR2 FYNNEI. V was shortened by 8 bases and J by 13 bases, with 32 bases between the two germline ends. Here the CDR3 reads CASLRLSVGTPQSSTF. The CDR3 nucleotides read TGTGCCAGCCTCCGACTATCGGTAGGGACACCACAAAGTTCCACCTTC.

The genes are TRBV27 and TRBJ2-7; no definite D call. Looked up from germline, CDR1 is MNHEY and CDR2 is SMNVEV (reference sequence). The CDR3 spans 14 residues. V lost 2 bases to trimming and J lost 6 bases, with 14 bases between them. CDR3 sequence: CASSLTWPSREQYF. DNA of the CDR3: TGTGCCAGCAGTTTAACCTGGCCCTCTCGCGAGCAGTACTTC.

This clone was observed a single time. This rearrangement joins TRBV29-1 to TRBJ1-5; D might be TRBD1 (6 bases). CDR3 size: 13 residues. V was trimmed by 6 bases and J by 1 base, leaving 10 bases between them. CDR1 is SQVTM, CDR2 ANQGSEA, per germline. CDR3 amino acids: CSVHGGSNQPQHF. Written as DNA, the CDR3 is TGCAGCGTCCATGGGGGCAGCAATCAGCCCCAGCATTTT.

The chain links TRBV9 to TRBJ2-7; D gene ambiguous. CDR1 is SGDLS and CDR2 is YYNGEE in the germline V gene. Deletions cut 2 bases from V and 5 bases from J, with 17 bases between. There are 15 residues in the CDR3. CDR3 sequence reads: CASSVSARSNHEQYF. CDR3 nucleotide sequence: TGTGCCAGCAGCGTGAGTGCTAGGTCGAACCACGAGCAGTACTTC.

The CDR3 loop reads CASSIFAGTSYEQYF. In nucleotides, the CDR3 is TGTGCCAGTAGTATTTTTGCGGGGACCTCCTACGAGCAGTACTTC. This sequence joins TRBV19 and TRBJ2-7; TRBD2 might be the D (6 bases). The CDR3 extends over 15 amino acids. The germline gives CDR1 LNHDA, CDR2 SQIVND (reference sequence). Trimming shortened V by 3 bases and J by 0 bases, and 12 bases separated the two germline ends. The whole variable domain, remainder taken from reference TRBV19 and TRBJ2-7, is DGGITQSPKYLFRKEGQNVTLSCEQNLNHDAMYWYRQDPGQGLRLIYYSQIVNDFQKGDIAEGYSVSREKKESFPLTVTSAQKNPTAFYLCASSIFAGTSYEQYFGPGTRLTVT.

The gene calls are TRBV7-6 and TRBJ1-2; 7 nucleotides match TRBD1. The CDR3 is 14 amino acids. The junction had 3 bases not matched to a gene; V was cut back by 5 bases and J by 0 bases. The germline V gene encodes CDR1 SGHVS and CDR2 FNYEAQ. The CDR3 bases are TGTGCCAGCAGCCGGGACAGCACTAACTATGGCTACACCTTC. Translated: CASSRDSTNYGYTF.

The V and J genes are TRBV9 and TRBJ2-3; TRBD2 agrees at 11 bases. This CDR3 region has 15 residues. CDR1 SGDLS and CDR2 YYNGEE come from the germline V gene. Unmatched junction bases numbered 6, after V lost 0 bases and J lost 9 bases. This CDR3 reads CASSVGLAGLQTQYF. As DNA, the CDR3 is TGTGCCAGCAGCGTAGGACTAGCGGGGTTGCAAACGCAGTATTTT.